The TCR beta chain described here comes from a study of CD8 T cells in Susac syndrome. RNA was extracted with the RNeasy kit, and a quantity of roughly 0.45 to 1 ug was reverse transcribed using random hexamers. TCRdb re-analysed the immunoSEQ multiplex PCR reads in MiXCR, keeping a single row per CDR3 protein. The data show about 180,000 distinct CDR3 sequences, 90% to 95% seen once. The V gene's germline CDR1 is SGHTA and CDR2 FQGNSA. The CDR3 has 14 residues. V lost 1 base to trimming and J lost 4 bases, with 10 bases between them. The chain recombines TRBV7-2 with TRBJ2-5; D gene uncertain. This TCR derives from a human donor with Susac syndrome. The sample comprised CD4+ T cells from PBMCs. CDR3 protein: CASSLELRSETQYF. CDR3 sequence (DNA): TGTGCCAGCAGCTTAGAGCTTCGGTCAGAGACCCAGTACTTC.